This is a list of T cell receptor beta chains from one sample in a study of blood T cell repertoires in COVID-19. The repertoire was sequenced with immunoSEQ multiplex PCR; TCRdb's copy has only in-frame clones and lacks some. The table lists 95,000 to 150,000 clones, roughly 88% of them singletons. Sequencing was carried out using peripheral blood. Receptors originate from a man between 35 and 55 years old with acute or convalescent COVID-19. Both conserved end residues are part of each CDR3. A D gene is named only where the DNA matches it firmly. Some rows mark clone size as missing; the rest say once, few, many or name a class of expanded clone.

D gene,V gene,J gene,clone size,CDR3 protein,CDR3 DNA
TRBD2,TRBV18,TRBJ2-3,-,CASSPPGLAAATDTQYF,TGTGCCAGCTCACCACCTGGACTAGCGGCTGCCACAGATACGCAGTATTTT
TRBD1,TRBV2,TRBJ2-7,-,CATATDRFAYEQYF,TGTGCCACCGCGACGGACAGGTTCGCCTACGAGCAGTACTTC
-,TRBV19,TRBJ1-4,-,CASRDEKLFF,TGTGCCAGCCGGGATGAAAAACTGTTTTTT
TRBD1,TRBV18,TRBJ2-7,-,CASSLQGYEQYF,TGTGCCAGCTCACTACAGGGGTACGAGCAGTACTTC
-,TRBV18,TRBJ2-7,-,CASSRGSVSYEQYF,TGTGCCAGCTCACGAGGGTCAGTCTCCTACGAGCAGTACTTC
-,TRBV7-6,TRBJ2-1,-,CASSPALSLYNEQFF,TGTGCCAGCAGCCCCGCATTGTCCCTATACAATGAGCAGTTCTTC
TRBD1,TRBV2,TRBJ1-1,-,CASGRDRVNTEAFF,TGTGCCAGCGGGAGGGACAGGGTGAACACTGAAGCTTTCTTT
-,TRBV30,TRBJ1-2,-,CAWSSREEYGYTF,TGTGCCTGGAGTAGCAGGGAGGAATATGGCTACACCTTC
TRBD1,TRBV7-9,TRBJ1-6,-,CASTEGGSSGALHF,TGTGCCAGCACCGAAGGGGGCAGTTCGGGGGCCCTCCACTTT
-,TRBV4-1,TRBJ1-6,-,CASSQRWVREAPLHF,TGCGCCAGCAGCCAAAGGTGGGTTCGCGAGGCACCCCTCCACTTT
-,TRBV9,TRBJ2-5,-,CASSPPPGSQATQYF,TGTGCCAGCAGCCCCCCGCCCGGTTCCCAGGCGACCCAGTACTTC
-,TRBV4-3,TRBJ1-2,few,CASSRTHRDGGYTF,TGCGCCAGCAGCCGCACCCACAGGGACGGTGGCTACACCTTC